A single sample is the source of the 8 T cell receptor beta chains below, sequenced in a study of regulatory T cells in long-lasting Graves disease. Regarding time point: newly diagnosed GD, antithyroid drugs for less than 3 months. RNA extracted from PBMCs served as the sequencing template. CDR3-region Arm-PCR and iRepertoire HTBI primers produced the TCR beta libraries. TCRdb reprocessed the multiplex PCR reads with MiXCR, giving one entry per CDR3 protein. The repertoire includes roughly 420,000 distinct CDR3 sequences, roughly a sixth of them detected once, and 20% to 25% sits in the top ten. The sequencing here drew on peripheral blood mononuclear cells (PBMCs), taken at new diagnosis, from a patient treated with antithyroid drugs. All receptors come from a female donor with Graves disease.

This clonotype has ten or more counts. The rearrangement links TRBV12-3 or TRBV12-4 to TRBJ1-4; 9 positions agree with TRBD1. The CDR3 loop spans 16 amino acids. V shed 6 bases, J shed 6 bases, and the junction held 11 bases outside the gene matches. The CDR3 bases are TGTGCCAGCAGCCACGGGCCGGGACAGGGATATGAAAAACTGTTTTTT. Residues: CASSHGPGQGYEKLFF.

This clonotype was counted at least ten times. The rearrangement joins TRBV6-1 to TRBJ2-3; D may correspond to TRBD1 or TRBD2 (5 bases each). This CDR3 region has 18 residues. Deletions cut 5 bases from V and 4 bases from J, with 25 bases between. CDR1 is MNHNS, CDR2 SASEGT, per germline. As DNA, the CDR3 is TGTGCCAGCAGTCTGGCCGAGGGGCCCGGTTGGGTCGCAGATACGCAGTATTTT. It encodes CASSLAEGPGWVADTQYF.

At least ten counts were recorded for this clonotype. The chain has TRBV27 and TRBJ1-4; D is perhaps TRBD1 (5 bases). V was cut by 7 bases and J by 2 bases, with 17 bases left in between. The germline V gene has CDR1 MNHEY and CDR2 SMNVEV (reference sequence). The CDR3 has 16 amino acids. The CDR3 DNA reads TGTGCCAGCATCGAACTGCCCGGGACGACTAATGAAAAACTGTTTTTT. As protein: CASIELPGTTNEKLFF. Full variable domain (rest looked up from reference TRBV27 and TRBJ1-4): EAQVTQNPRYLITVTGKKLTVTCSQNMNHEYMSWYRQDPGLGLRQIYYSMNVEVTDKGDVPEGYKVSRKEKRNFPLILESPSPNQTSLYFCASIELPGTTNEKLFFGSGTQLSVL.

Many counts were recorded for this clonotype. V usage is TRBV24-1 and J usage is TRBJ2-5, with 9 positions matching TRBD1. The CDR3 is 16 amino acids. Germline V gene lookup returns CDR1 KGHDR and CDR2 SFDVKD. With 2 bases clipped from V and 3 bases from J, the junction kept 6 bases outside the gene matches. CDR3 in DNA: TGTGCCACCAGTGATTCGAAGACAGGGGGGGAAGAGACCCAGTACTTC. Its translation: CATSDSKTGGEETQYF.

This clonotype was counted at least ten times. This chain joins TRBV2 and TRBJ1-2; 9 bases match TRBD1. In germline, CDR1 is SNHLY, CDR2 FYNNEI. This CDR3 is built from 16 residues. J was trimmed by 0 bases and V by 7 bases; bases with no gene match: 9. The CDR3 is CASIGTGKLANYGYTF. The CDR3 region has the DNA TGTGCCAGCATAGGGACAGGGAAGTTAGCTAACTATGGCTACACCTTC.

V is TRBV13 and J is TRBJ1-1; the D gene is possibly TRBD1 (6 bases). This CDR3 comprises 16 residues. CDR1 PRHDT and CDR2 FYEKMQ come from the germline V gene (reference sequence). V dropped 2 bases and J dropped 0 bases, with 13 bases sitting between them. The CDR3: CASSLSGGAVNTEAFF. As DNA, the CDR3 is TGTGCCAGCAGCTTAAGCGGGGGGGCGGTGAACACTGAAGCTTTCTTT. Complete variable domain (other parts from reference TRBV13 and TRBJ1-1): AAGVIQSPRHLIKEKRETATLKCYPIPRHDTVYWYQQGPGQDPQFLISFYEKMQSDKGSIPDRFSAQQFSDYHSELNMSSLELGDSALYFCASSLSGGAVNTEAFFGQGTRLTVV.

V gene TRBV7-2 combines with J gene TRBJ2-1; a possible D gene is TRBD2 (6 bases). Looked up from germline, CDR1 is SGHTA and CDR2 is FQGNSA. Trimming stripped 11 bases from V and 2 bases from J, with 22 bases between. The CDR3 runs to 16 residues. The CDR3 here is CACSGDGTSTYNEQFF. The CDR3 DNA sequence: TGTGCCTGCTCTGGGGACGGGACTTCTACCTACAATGAGCAGTTCTTC.

The chain employs TRBV18 and TRBJ2-1; 10 nucleotides line up with TRBD1. From germline, CDR1 is KGHSH and CDR2 LQKENI. V lost 2 bases to trimming and J lost 8 bases; unmatched junction nucleotides: 9. The CDR3 totals 16 residues. The CDR3 loop is CASSPGQGGSEDEQFF. The CDR3 coding sequence is TGTGCCAGCTCACCAGGACAGGGGGGTAGTGAGGATGAGCAGTTCTTC.